This entry lists 20 T cell receptor beta chains sequenced from one sample in a study of cytomegalovirus exposure and HLA in healthy donors. PCR employed 60 Vbeta and 13 Jbeta primers. TCRdb keeps only in-frame clones here, not all; method: immunoSEQ multiplex PCR. The profile shows some 140,000 clones, less than 85% of them singletons. Source material: PBMCs. The receptors come from a woman in her forties or fifties in good health and CMV-seropositive.

The chain carries TRBV6-6 and TRBJ2-7, with a weak D call TRBD2 (5 bases). The CDR3 extends over 13 amino acids. The germline V gene encodes CDR1 MNHNY and CDR2 SVGAGI (reference sequence). The ends were cut back, 4 bases at V and 0 bases at J, with 7 bases in the middle. The DNA for the CDR3 is TGTGCCAGCAGTTTAGGGAGCTCCTACGAGCAGTACTTC. This encodes CASSLGSSYEQYF.

The CDR3 spells CASSSGRFRGGANVLTF. The CDR3 bases are TGTGCCAGCAGCTCCGGACGGTTTAGGGGTGGGGCCAACGTCCTGACTTTC. The rearrangement uses TRBV5-6 and TRBJ2-6, with D perhaps TRBD1 (5 bases). Trimming removed 3 bases from V and 3 bases from J, with 16 bases in between. CDR1 and CDR2 from the germline V gene are SGHDT and YYEEEE. CDR3 length: 17 residues.

V is TRBV25-1 and J is TRBJ1-6; D gene unclear. The CDR3 is 13 residues long. CDR1 and CDR2 (germline): MGHDK, SYGVNS. V lost 8 bases and J 7 bases, leaving 12 bases between the germline ends. CDR3 protein: CASGRPYNSPLHF. Written as DNA, the CDR3 is TGTGCCAGCGGGAGGCCGTACAATTCACCCCTCCACTTT.

This clone was detected once. The chain combines TRBV18 with TRBJ2-5; possibly TRBD2 for D (5 bases). Germline-derived CDR1 and CDR2 are KGHSH and LQKENI. This CDR3 is built from 14 residues. The V and J ends lost 3 bases and 5 bases respectively, with 13 bases between them. The CDR3, as DNA: TGTGCCAGCTCACCCCGGACTGAGGTCGAGACCCAGTACTTC. It specifies CASSPRTEVETQYF.

This CDR3 reads CASSLRFRGAANTGELFF. CDR3 sequence (DNA): TGTGCCAGCAGCTTAAGGTTTCGGGGGGCGGCCAACACCGGGGAGCTGTTTTTT. The V and J genes are TRBV11-2 and TRBJ2-2; possibly TRBD2 for D (7 bases). The V and J ends lost 2 bases and 2 bases respectively, with 18 bases between them. CDR3 size: 18 residues. Germline V gene sequence: CDR1 SGHAT, CDR2 FQNNGV.

The chain uses TRBV30 and TRBJ1-1, with TRBD1 as a possible D gene (5 bases). Per germline, CDR1 GTSNPN and CDR2 SVGIG (reference sequence). V lost 0 bases and J lost 9, with 17 bases in between. CDR3 length equals 14 residues. CDR3 sequence: CAWSVTLSGVKAFF. CDR3 bases: TGTGCCTGGAGTGTAACTCTATCGGGGGTGAAAGCTTTCTTT.

This rearrangement joins TRBV7-9 to TRBJ1-4, with a possible D match to TRBD1 (6 bases). V was trimmed by 4 bases and J by 1 base, leaving 19 bases between them. CDR3 length: 18 residues. Looked up from germline, CDR1 is SEHNR and CDR2 is FQNEAQ (reference sequence). CDR3: CASSSGTGSLRTNEKLFF. CDR3 in DNA: TGTGCCAGCAGCTCCGGCACAGGGTCATTGAGAACTAATGAAAAACTGTTTTTT. Based on the CDR3 plus reference TRBV7-9 and TRBJ1-4, the full variable domain is DTGVSQNPRHKITKRGQNVTFRCDPISEHNRLYWYRQTLGQGPEFLTYFQNEAQLEKSRLLSDRFSAERPKGSFSTLEIQRTEQGDSAMYLCASSSGTGSLRTNEKLFFGSGTQLSVL.

J is TRBJ2-6 and V is TRBV4-3; TRBD1 matches at 9 bases. Losses at the gene ends were 0 bases for V and 2 bases for J; bases not matched to a gene: 5. CDR1 and CDR2 (germline): LGHNA, YSLEER. There are 18 residues in the CDR3. This chain's CDR3 is CASSQDDRGLAGANVLTF. CDR3 coding DNA: TGCGCCAGCAGCCAAGATGACAGGGGGTTAGCTGGGGCCAACGTCCTGACTTTC.

This clone was recorded only once. V and J are TRBV19 and TRBJ2-1; 7 positions match TRBD2. The ends lost 3 bases at V and 4 bases at J; junction bases unmatched: 12. CDR1 and CDR2 from the germline V gene are LNHDA and SQIVND (reference sequence). The CDR3 is made up of 17 amino acids. The DNA for the CDR3 is TGTGCCAGTAGTATCCGGCTGGGCGGGGGATTATACAATGAGCAGTTCTTC. It yields the protein CASSIRLGGGLYNEQFF.

The gene calls are TRBV28 and TRBJ2-5; D not certain. CDR1 and CDR2 (germline): MDHEN, SYDVKM. With 3 bases removed from V and 1 base from J, the gap between germline ends came to 9 bases. This CDR3 spans 14 amino acids. Here the CDR3 reads CASSFAGTQETQYF. The CDR3 region has the DNA TGTGCCAGCAGTTTCGCAGGAACCCAAGAGACCCAGTACTTC.

The genes are TRBV2 and TRBJ2-1, with D hard to call. The CDR3 totals 11 residues. Germline CDR1 SNHLY, CDR2 FYNNEI. V was trimmed by 5 bases and J by 4 bases, leaving 3 bases between them. The DNA of the CDR3 is TGTGCCAGCAGTCCATACAATGAGCAGTTCTTC. It is translated as CASSPYNEQFF.

This chain links TRBV14 with TRBJ2-2; D is uncertain. In germline, CDR1 is SGHDN, CDR2 FVKESK. Trimming took 5 bases from V and 2 from J, leaving 6 bases between them. This CDR3 spans 13 amino acids. The CDR3 DNA sequence: TGTGCCAGCAGCATAGTTAACACCGGGGAGCTGTTTTTT. Its protein product is CASSIVNTGELFF.

V usage is TRBV27 and J usage is TRBJ2-1; 10 bases map to TRBD2. CDR1 and CDR2 from the germline V gene are MNHEY and SMNVEV (reference sequence). The CDR3 extends over 16 amino acids. The trim removed 3 bases at V and 7 bases at J, leaving 9 bases unmatched. DNA for the CDR3: TGTGCCAGCAGTTTCCCGAGCGGGGGGGATATAAATGAGCAGTTCTTC. Translated, it gives CASSFPSGGDINEQFF.

This rearrangement joins TRBV5-8 to TRBJ2-7, with D possibly being TRBD1 (6 bases). The CDR3 is 15 residues long. The germline gives CDR1 SGHTS, CDR2 YDEGEE. Trimming left V 1 base short and J 0 bases short, with 11 bases between. As DNA, the CDR3 is TGTGCCAGCAGCTTGACCGGGACACTCTCCTACGAGCAGTACTTC. This codes for CASSLTGTLSYEQYF. Full variable domain (remainder filled in from reference TRBV5-8 and TRBJ2-7): EAGVTQSPTHLIKTRGQQATLRCSPISGHTSVYWYQQALGLGLQFLLWYDEGEERNRGNFPPRFSGRQFPNYSSELNVNALELEDSALYLCASSLTGTLSYEQYFGPGTRLTVT.

The J gene is TRBJ1-5, the V gene TRBV7-2; D unclear. The CDR3 is 14 residues long. Germline assignment: CDR1 SGHTA and CDR2 FQGNSA. Trimming shortened V by 1 base and J by 7 bases, and 11 bases separated the two germline ends. The CDR3: CASSLGFRVQPQHF. CDR3 sequence (DNA): TGTGCCAGCAGCTTAGGGTTCCGGGTGCAGCCCCAGCATTTT.

The chain employs TRBV9 and TRBJ1-5; the D gene is possibly TRBD1 (6 bases). This CDR3 spans 13 amino acids. Germline V gene data show CDR1 as SGDLS and CDR2 as YYNGEE. Trimming removed 0 bases from V and 6 bases from J, with 7 bases in between. In nucleotides, the CDR3 is TGTGCCAGCAGCGTAGCACAGGGTCAGCCCCAGCATTTT. Its protein product is CASSVAQGQPQHF.

The chain carries TRBV30 and TRBJ1-2; no clear D. The CDR3 is 12 residues long. V lost 3 bases and J 7 bases, leaving 12 bases between the germline ends. Per germline, CDR1 GTSNPN and CDR2 SVGIG (reference sequence). CDR3 sequence reads: CAWRHSGFGYTF. In nucleotides, the CDR3 is TGTGCCTGGAGGCATTCCGGGTTTGGCTACACCTTC.

The rearrangement uses TRBV4-2 and TRBJ2-5; 9 bases align to TRBD2. The CDR3 spans 13 residues. V shed 4 bases and J 5 bases; nucleotides not matched to a gene: 2. CDR1 is LGHNA and CDR2 is YNFKEQ in the germline V gene. The CDR3 sequence is CASSRGLAETQYF. CDR3 coding DNA: TGTGCCAGCAGCCGAGGACTAGCGGAGACCCAGTACTTC.

This clone was counted a few times. The J gene is TRBJ2-3, the V gene TRBV2, with TRBD2 as a possible D gene (7 bases). CDR3 length: 15 residues. Trimming removed 9 bases at V and 0 bases at J, with 16 bases between. Germline CDR1 is SNHLY and CDR2 is FYNNEI. Here the CDR3 DNA reads TGTGCCAGAGGAGGCCGGGGGGCAAGCACAGATACGCAGTATTTT. Translated, it gives CARGGRGASTDTQYF.

The gene calls are TRBV15 and TRBJ2-3; D unclear. V was clipped by 2 bases and J by 6 bases, with 9 bases between them. The CDR3 length is 13 residues. CDR1 LNHNV and CDR2 YYDKDF come from the germline V gene (reference sequence). CDR3: CATSRPFVDTQYF. For the CDR3, the DNA is TGTGCCACCAGCAGACCCTTTGTGGATACGCAGTATTTT.